The sequence of this TCR beta chain was determined in a study of OX40 agonist ivuxolimab in advanced cancers. Findings and caveats of the study: Fewer expanded clones were found on average in CD4+ than in CD8+ T cells. The study observed clonal expansion of CD4+ and CD8+ blood T cells by week 6 at 0.1 to 3.0 mg/kg.

Remarks on this clone: The antigen is unknown.

V lost 1 base, J lost 4 bases, and 3 bases lay in between. Germline V gene sequence: CDR1 SGHRS, CDR2 YFSETQ. The CDR3 spans 12 residues. Profiling relied on immunoSEQ multiplex PCR, and the TCRdb table lists in-frame clones only, not all of them. The sample gives tens of thousands of clones, approximately 86% of which show up once; 2.5% is in the top ten. The material sequenced was CD4+ or CD8+ T cells sorted from blood, taken in a trial of the OX40 agonist ivuxolimab. This rearrangement joins TRBV5-1 to TRBJ2-1; D is uncertain. This receptor was obtained from an adult with an advanced solid tumor such as melanoma, head and neck, liver or kidney cancer. CDR3 nucleotide sequence: TGCGCCAGCAGCTTGATGTACAATGAGCAGTTCTTC. Residues: CASSLMYNEQFF.